This TCR beta chain was retrieved from a study of regulatory T cells in long-lasting Graves disease. General study findings and limits: The TCR repertoire of persistent Graves' patients was less diverse than that of newly diagnosed ones.

This clonotype was observed a few times. Its antigen is as yet unknown. CDR1 and CDR2 from the germline V gene are SNHLY and FYNNEI. The CDR3 totals 17 residues. Losses at the gene ends were 2 bases for V and 5 bases for J; bases not matched to a gene: 11. The authors built TCR beta libraries using iRepertoire HTBI primers and Arm-PCR of CDR3 regions. TCRdb fed the multiplex PCR reads into MiXCR, producing one record per CDR3 protein. The sample has about 660,000 distinct CDR3 sequences, around 32% seen once; the top ten hold around 42%. Regarding time point: persistent/refractory GD, antithyroid drugs over 5 years with positive TRAb. PBMCs were the source of the RNA used for TCR sequencing.

This chain uses TRBV2 with TRBJ2-5; 10 nucleotides agree with TRBD1. The specimen was peripheral blood mononuclear cells (PBMCs), collected when the disease was refractory, from a patient treated with antithyroid drugs. The source is a female donor with Graves disease. DNA for the CDR3: TGTGCCAGCAGTGAAATTTTGCCGGGACAGGGGACGGAGACCCAGTACTTC. Encoded protein: CASSEILPGQGTETQYF.